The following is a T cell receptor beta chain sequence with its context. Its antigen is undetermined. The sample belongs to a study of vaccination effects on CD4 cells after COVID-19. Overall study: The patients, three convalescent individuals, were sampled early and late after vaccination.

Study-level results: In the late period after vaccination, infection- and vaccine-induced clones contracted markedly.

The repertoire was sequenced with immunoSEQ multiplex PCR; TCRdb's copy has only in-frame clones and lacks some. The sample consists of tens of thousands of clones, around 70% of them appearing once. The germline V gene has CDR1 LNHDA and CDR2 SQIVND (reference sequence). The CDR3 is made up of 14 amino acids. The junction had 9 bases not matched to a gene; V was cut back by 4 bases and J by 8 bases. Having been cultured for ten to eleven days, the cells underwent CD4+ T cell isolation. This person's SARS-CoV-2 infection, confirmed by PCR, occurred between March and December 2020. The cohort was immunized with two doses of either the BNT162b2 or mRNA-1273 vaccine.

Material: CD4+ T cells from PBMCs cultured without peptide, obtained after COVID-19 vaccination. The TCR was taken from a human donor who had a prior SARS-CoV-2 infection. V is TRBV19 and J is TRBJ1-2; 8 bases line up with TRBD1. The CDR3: CASSKRDRLGGYTF. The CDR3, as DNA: TGTGCCAGTAGTAAACGGGACAGGCTTGGGGGCTACACCTTC.